One and the same sample provided the 12 T cell receptor beta chains below, sequenced in a study of OX40 agonist ivuxolimab in advanced cancers. Libraries came from the immunoSEQ multiplex PCR assay. The clones in this table, taken by TCRdb from immuneACCESS, are in-frame only. Not every clone is retained; where verified, under half of the shortfall comes from an unresolved V gene, and the cause of the rest is unknown. The sample profile shows 37,000 or so clones; roughly 80% of them were found once. Clones ranked in the top ten supply less than 25% of the sample. The sequencing used CD4+ or CD8+ T cells sorted from blood, collected in a trial of the OX40 agonist ivuxolimab. Receptor source: an adult with an advanced solid tumor such as melanoma, head and neck, liver or kidney cancer.

This clone was observed a handful of times. The CDR3 bases are TGTGCCATCAGTGAGTCGGGGGGCCGCAATCAGCCCCAGCATTTT. It specifies CAISESGGRNQPQHF. The rearrangement links TRBV10-3 to TRBJ1-5; perhaps TRBD1 as D (6 bases). Germline CDR1 and CDR2: ENHRY and SYGVKD. Trimming removed 0 bases at V and 2 bases at J, with 8 bases between. The CDR3 covers 15 residues.

The rearrangement links TRBV19 to TRBJ1-5; 9 nucleotides agree with TRBD1. The length of the CDR3 is 17 residues. The germline gives CDR1 LNHDA, CDR2 SQIVND (reference sequence). The V segment lost 6 bases and the J segment 4 bases; nucleotides outside the gene matches: 13. The CDR3 DNA follows: TGTGCCAGTAGCCTGAGACCGGGACAGGGTAGGAATCAGCCCCAGCATTTT. Translated: CASSLRPGQGRNQPQHF.

This chain links TRBV6-1 with TRBJ1-1; D gene unclear. CDR1 MNHNS and CDR2 SASEGT come from the germline V gene. Between the trimmed V and J ends, which lost 5 bases and 8 bases, there was a span of 9 bases. The CDR3 has 11 amino acids. Here the CDR3 reads CASSWFQEAFF. The DNA of the CDR3 is TGTGCCAGCAGTTGGTTCCAGGAAGCTTTCTTT.

The chain employs TRBV9 and TRBJ1-4; tentatively, D is TRBD1 (5 bases). The V and J ends lost 4 bases and 4 bases respectively, with 14 bases between them. Germline assignment: CDR1 SGDLS and CDR2 YYNGEE. The CDR3 has 15 amino acids. The CDR3: CASSSSTEVNEKLFF. The CDR3 DNA sequence: TGTGCCAGCAGCTCATCGACAGAAGTTAATGAAAAACTGTTTTTT.

The chain has TRBV7-2 and TRBJ2-7; 7 bases are a match to TRBD2. The ends lost 5 bases at V and 2 bases at J; junction bases unmatched: 9. The CDR3 loop spans 15 amino acids. Germline-derived CDR1 and CDR2 are SGHTA and FQGNSA. CDR3 protein: CASSRAGTIPYEQYF. The CDR3, as DNA: TGTGCCAGCAGCAGGGCCGGGACTATCCCCTACGAGCAGTACTTC.

In regard to this clone: A read error may produce the germline difference seen at one junction end. The chain has TRBV7-7 and TRBJ1-1; TRBD1 agrees at 7 bases. Germline V gene sequence: CDR1 SSHAT, CDR2 FNYEAQ (reference sequence). There are 13 residues in the CDR3. The chain's CDR3 is CASSLNRGTEAFF. The CDR3 nucleotides read TGTGCTAGCAGCTTGAACAGGGGTACTGAAGCTTTCTTT.

J is TRBJ1-4 and V is TRBV19; 11 bases are a match to TRBD1. The germline CDR1 and CDR2 sequences are LNHDA and SQIVND (reference sequence). The CDR3 sequence is 18 residues long. Trimming took 3 bases from V and 7 from J; bases not matched to a gene: 13. The CDR3 DNA reads TGTGCCAGTAGTATTTCGGGACAGGGGGTTACTGCACCTGAAAAACTGTTTTTT. Translation: CASSISGQGVTAPEKLFF.

V is TRBV7-8 and J is TRBJ1-1; D unresolved. The germline V gene encodes CDR1 SGHVS and CDR2 FQNEAQ. Trimming cost V 1 base and J 10 bases, with 10 bases left between them. This CDR3 is 12 amino acids long. Written as DNA, the CDR3 is TGTGCCAGCAGCTTAGTGAACAGAGGAGCTTTCTTT. This gives the protein CASSLVNRGAFF.

This clone came up once. DNA of the CDR3: TGTGCCAGCAGTTTACAGGTGGGGATTGAAGCTTTCTTT. This codes for CASSLQVGIEAFF. The rearrangement uses TRBV6-5 and TRBJ1-1, with TRBD1 as a possible D gene (5 bases). With 4 bases removed from V and 7 bases from J, the gap between germline ends came to 13 bases. There are 13 residues in the CDR3. Germline V gene data show CDR1 as MNHEY and CDR2 as SVGAGI.

Turning to this clone: One end of the junction does not line up with germline, which may come from a read error. Other nucleotide sequences from this sample produce the same CDR3. The chain carries TRBV30 and TRBJ2-7, with D unresolved. Per the germline V gene, CDR1 is GTSNPN and CDR2 is SVGIG (reference sequence). The CDR3 is made up of 12 amino acids. CDR3 sequence reads: CAWMVLPHEQYF. CDR3 DNA: TGCGCCTGGATGGTCCTACCTCACGAGCAGTACTTC.

The V gene is TRBV5-8, the J gene TRBJ2-1; D is unclear. The CDR3 spans 15 residues. V lost 0 bases, J lost 2 bases, and 9 bases lay in between. Germline V gene data show CDR1 as SGHTS and CDR2 as YDEGEE. The DNA of the CDR3 is TGTGCCAGCAGCTTGGCCGGAGTCCCCTACAATGAGCAGTTCTTC. Residues: CASSLAGVPYNEQFF.

A note on this clone: One end of the junction does not line up with germline, which may come from a read error. The chain recombines TRBV7-7 with TRBJ2-1, with 7 bases fitting TRBD2. CDR1 is SSHAT, CDR2 FNYEAQ, per germline (reference sequence). CDR3 size: 13 residues. The DNA for the CDR3 is TGTGCTAGCAGCGGGGATTTTTACAATGAGCAGTTCTTC. Translated: CASSGDFYNEQFF.